Listed here are 27 T cell receptor beta chains from one sample, sequenced in a study of vaccination effects on CD4 cells after COVID-19 (dated by TCRdb to about 2022). After less than 13 days of culture, CD4+ T cells were isolated with the EasySep CD4+ T cell isolation kit. The library was built by means of the immunoSEQ multiplex PCR assay. In TCRdb, the immuneACCESS table is reduced to in-frame sequences with V and J assigned. These tables do not hold every clone; where another copy was compared, an unresolved V gene accounts for under half, and the others remain unexplained. This sample gives roughly 50,000 clones in total; 50% to 70% of them show up just once. Of the sample, 4.5% to 7% is held by the ten largest clones. What these receptors recognize is not known. Specimen: CD4+ T cells from PBMCs cultured without peptide, collected before COVID-19 vaccination. The receptor source for this set is a human donor who received a COVID-19 vaccine.

The V and J genes are TRBV5-1 and TRBJ2-1, with a weak D call TRBD2 (5 bases). V lost 0 bases, J lost 8 bases, and 12 bases lay in between. Germline V CDR1 and CDR2: SGHRS, YFSETQ. The length of the CDR3 is 14 residues. Written as DNA, the CDR3 is TGCGCCAGCAGCTTGGAAACTAGTTTCGATGAGCAGTTCTTC. Translated, it gives CASSLETSFDEQFF. Full variable domain (outside the CDR3, taken from reference TRBV5-1 and TRBJ2-1): KAGVTQTPRYLIKTRGQQVTLSCSPISGHRSVSWYQQTPGQGLQFLFEYFSETQRNKGNFPGRFSGRQFSNSRSEMNVSTLELGDSALYLCASSLETSFDEQFFGPGTRLTVL.

This clone was found once. The V call is TRBV3-1 (or the pseudogene TRBV3-2), the J call TRBJ2-5; 9 nucleotides agree with TRBD2. The germline CDR1 and CDR2 sequences are LGHDT and YNNKEL (reference sequence). The CDR3 spans 14 residues. Trimming removed 6 bases from V and 5 bases from J; junction bases left unmatched: 7. The chain's CDR3 is CASRASGAGETQYF. CDR3 in DNA: TGTGCCAGCAGGGCTAGCGGGGCGGGGGAGACCCAGTACTTC.

The chain joins TRBV19 to TRBJ1-3; 7 positions match TRBD1. CDR1 and CDR2 from the germline V gene are LNHDA and SQIVND (reference sequence). The CDR3 loop spans 17 amino acids. After removal of 6 bases from V and 0 bases from J, the junction contained 11 bases not matched to a gene. The CDR3 region is CASRPPRDSLSGNTIYF. The CDR3 DNA reads TGTGCCAGTAGGCCACCCCGGGACAGTCTCTCTGGAAACACCATATATTTT. Looking up the rest from reference TRBV19 and TRBJ1-3 gives the full variable domain: DGGITQSPKYLFRKEGQNVTLSCEQNLNHDAMYWYRQDPGQGLRLIYYSQIVNDFQKGDIAEGYSVSREKKESFPLTVTSAQKNPTAFYLCASRPPRDSLSGNTIYFGEGSWLTVV.

The V gene is TRBV6-5, the J gene TRBJ1-5, with D unclear. Trimming left V 5 bases short and J 0 bases short, with 8 bases between. The germline V gene has CDR1 MNHEY and CDR2 SVGAGI. This CDR3 has 14 residues. Here the CDR3 DNA reads TGTGCCAGCAGTCGGACGTATAGCAATCAGCCCCAGCATTTT. Its protein product is CASSRTYSNQPQHF.

The rearrangement links TRBV5-8 to TRBJ1-2; 9 bases are shared with TRBD1. The CDR3 runs 15 residues. The ends lost 4 bases at V and 5 bases at J; junction bases unmatched: 9. The germline V gene has CDR1 SGHTS and CDR2 YDEGEE. The CDR3: CASSLLQGAYYGYTF. CDR3 coding DNA: TGTGCCAGCAGCCTACTACAGGGGGCGTATTATGGCTACACCTTC. Supplemented by reference TRBV5-8 and TRBJ1-2, the full variable domain reads EAGVTQSPTHLIKTRGQQATLRCSPISGHTSVYWYQQALGLGLQFLLWYDEGEERNRGNFPPRFSGRQFPNYSSELNVNALELEDSALYLCASSLLQGAYYGYTFGSGTRLTVV.

This clone occurred once. The chain employs TRBV4-1 and TRBJ1-1; 8 bases map to TRBD1. Germline V gene lookup returns CDR1 MGHRA and CDR2 YSYEKL. The CDR3 is 12 amino acids. J was trimmed by 7 bases and V by 6 bases; bases with no gene match: 4. The CDR3, as DNA: TGCGCCAGCAGACAGGGGGGAAGTGAAGCTTTCTTT. Translation gives CASRQGGSEAFF.

The rearrangement uses TRBV7-8 and TRBJ2-1; 12 bases line up with TRBD2. In germline, CDR1 is SGHVS, CDR2 FQNEAQ. This CDR3 region has 17 residues. The trim removed 2 bases at V and 3 bases at J, leaving 5 bases unmatched. The CDR3 here is CASSLPSGRAFYNEQFF. In DNA, the CDR3 is TGTGCCAGCAGCTTACCTAGCGGGAGGGCCTTCTACAATGAGCAGTTCTTC.

The V and J genes are TRBV6-5 and TRBJ1-2; D not certain. Looked up from germline, CDR1 is MNHEY and CDR2 is SVGAGI. V was clipped by 10 bases and J by 4 bases, with 10 bases between them. The CDR3 covers 11 residues. CDR3 sequence: CATHEIYGYTF. The CDR3 bases are TGTGCCACTCATGAAATCTATGGCTACACCTTC.

J is TRBJ2-1 and V is TRBV5-1; the D is unclear. The germline V gene encodes CDR1 SGHRS and CDR2 YFSETQ. CDR3 length: 13 residues. V lost 0 bases to trimming and J lost 9 bases, with 10 bases between them. The CDR3 DNA is TGCGCCAGCAGCTTGGCTCTATTGCCTGAGCAGTTCTTC. Translation: CASSLALLPEQFF. Full variable domain (missing parts from reference TRBV5-1 and TRBJ2-1): KAGVTQTPRYLIKTRGQQVTLSCSPISGHRSVSWYQQTPGQGLQFLFEYFSETQRNKGNFPGRFSGRQFSNSRSEMNVSTLELGDSALYLCASSLALLPEQFFGPGTRLTVL.

The J gene is TRBJ2-7, the V gene TRBV5-1; TRBD1 is a possible D gene (6 bases). The CDR3 spans 15 residues. CDR1 is SGHRS, CDR2 YFSETQ, per germline. V gave up 5 bases and J gave up 9 bases, with 24 bases separating them. CDR3 region: CASRPTGTPSGWQYF. CDR3 DNA: TGCGCCAGCAGACCGACCGGGACACCGTCCGGTTGGCAGTACTTC.

The gene calls are TRBV4-2 and TRBJ1-3; D ambiguous. V was pared by 3 bases and J by 0 bases, with 9 bases between. The CDR3 sequence is 15 residues long. The germline gives CDR1 LGHNA, CDR2 YNFKEQ. The CDR3 protein is CASSQRDYSGNTIYF. The CDR3 coding sequence is TGTGCCAGCAGCCAGAGGGATTACTCTGGAAACACCATATATTTT.

This chain uses TRBV29-1 with TRBJ2-3, with D uncertain. The V gene's germline CDR1 is SQVTM and CDR2 ANQGSEA. The V end lost 5 bases, the J end lost 0 bases, and 6 bases lay between the germline ends. The CDR3 is 12 amino acids. In nucleotides, the CDR3 is TGCAGCGTTACCACTAGCACAGATACGCAGTATTTT. Translating it yields CSVTTSTDTQYF.

The chain combines TRBV12-3 or TRBV12-4 with TRBJ1-1; 8 bases map to TRBD1. V dropped 6 bases and J dropped 6; count of bases not matched to a gene: 6. There are 13 residues in the CDR3. As DNA, the CDR3 is TGTGCCAGCAGCTCCAGGGGGCTGGCTGAAGCTTTCTTT. Protein: CASSSRGLAEAFF.

This clone occurred once. The CDR3 reads CASSRLTDGYTF. CDR3 in DNA: TGTGCCAGCAGCCGTTTGACAGATGGCTACACCTTC. The chain joins TRBV3-1 (or the pseudogene TRBV3-2) to TRBJ1-2; D might be TRBD1 (5 bases). V was pared by 4 bases and J by 6 bases, with 9 bases between. Germline-derived CDR1 and CDR2 are LGHDT and YNNKEL (reference sequence). The CDR3 consists of 12 residues.

The chain couples TRBV24-1 to TRBJ2-7; no definite D call. This CDR3 comprises 14 residues. V was cut by 0 bases and J by 4 bases, with 9 bases left in between. The germline V gene encodes CDR1 KGHDR and CDR2 SFDVKD. As DNA, the CDR3 is TGTGCCACCAGTGATTTGTATCCGCCGTACGAGCAGTACTTC. Its protein is CATSDLYPPYEQYF.

CDR3 bases: TGTGCCAGCAGCGGCCAAGGGTTAGGGCACTACGAGCAGTACTTC. It yields the protein CASSGQGLGHYEQYF. The rearrangement links TRBV7-2 to TRBJ2-7; no firm D call. The CDR3 spans 15 residues. The germline V and J ends were trimmed by 5 bases and 3 bases, with 17 bases remaining between them. Germline V gives CDR1 SGHTA, CDR2 FQGNSA.

Only a few counts were recorded for this clone. The chain uses TRBV29-1 and TRBJ1-6; D uncertain. CDR3 length equals 13 residues. The V gene's germline CDR1 is SQVTM and CDR2 ANQGSEA. Trimming removed 5 bases at V and 5 bases at J, with 10 bases between. This CDR3 reads CSVRLSDNSPLHF. The CDR3 coding sequence is TGCAGCGTTCGACTGAGCGATAATTCACCCCTCCACTTT.

V and J are TRBV28 and TRBJ1-2, with D possibly being TRBD1 (5 bases). CDR3 length: 13 amino acids. V was clipped by 6 bases and J by 2 bases, with 10 bases between them. CDR1 and CDR2 from the germline V gene are MDHEN and SYDVKM. DNA of the CDR3: TGTGCCAGCAGCCAGGGACGGAACTATGGCTACACCTTC. Translating gives CASSQGRNYGYTF.

This chain links TRBV10-3 with TRBJ2-7; TRBD1 is a possible D gene (5 bases). Trimming left V 5 bases short and J 3 bases short, with 5 bases between. The CDR3 is 11 amino acids. Germline CDR1 reads ENHRY; CDR2 reads SYGVKD. CDR3 DNA: TGTGCCATCAGTCAGGGCTACGAGCAGTACTTC. Amino acid sequence: CAISQGYEQYF.

This clone was recorded a few times. The J gene is TRBJ2-7, the V gene TRBV10-3, with D possibly TRBD1 on 5 matching bases. The V gene lost 8 bases and the J gene lost 3 bases, with 20 bases spanning the gap. The CDR3 contains 15 residues. Germline loops: CDR1 ENHRY, CDR2 SYGVKD. The CDR3 DNA sequence: TGTGCCATCCGCCGCGCTGGGGCGAATTTCTACGAGCAGTACTTC. Protein: CAIRRAGANFYEQYF.

The genes are TRBV9 and TRBJ2-1; D not certain. Germline CDR1 SGDLS, CDR2 YYNGEE. Trimming pared 2 bases from V and 2 bases from J, leaving 11 bases between. This CDR3 comprises 15 residues. The CDR3 spells CASSVAGSTYNEQFF. The CDR3 DNA reads as TGTGCCAGCAGCGTCGCTGGTAGCACCTACAATGAGCAGTTCTTC.

As DNA, the CDR3 is TGTGCCTGGAGTGTAAAGGGACAGGGTTCCTACGAGCAGTACTTC. Protein product: CAWSVKGQGSYEQYF. The rearrangement links TRBV30 to TRBJ2-7; 9 bases line up with TRBD1. Germline V gives CDR1 GTSNPN, CDR2 SVGIG (reference sequence). J was trimmed by 1 base and V by 0 bases; bases with no gene match: 4. The CDR3 spans 15 residues.

The chain couples TRBV7-2 to TRBJ2-1; tentative D call: TRBD2 (5 bases). The length of the CDR3 is 16 residues. Germline loops: CDR1 SGHTA, CDR2 FQGNSA. V lost 0 bases, J lost 0 bases, and 9 bases lay in between. CDR3 protein: CASSLAEGSSYNEQFF. CDR3 sequence (DNA): TGTGCCAGCAGCTTAGCGGAAGGGAGCTCCTACAATGAGCAGTTCTTC.

The V gene is TRBV6-5, the J gene TRBJ1-4; 7 bases agree with TRBD1. This CDR3 comprises 16 residues. V lost 0 bases and J lost 3; bases outside the gene matches: 4. Germline assignment: CDR1 MNHEY and CDR2 SVGAGI. The CDR3 reads CASSYSVGTANEKLFF. CDR3 coding DNA: TGTGCCAGCAGTTACTCGGTTGGGACAGCTAATGAAAAACTGTTTTTT.

The rearrangement uses TRBV6-2 or TRBV6-3 and TRBJ1-5, with D uncertain. The CDR3 totals 13 residues. V was shortened by 4 bases and J by 6 bases, with 10 bases between the two germline ends. Germline V gene lookup returns CDR1 MNHEY and CDR2 SVGEGT. This chain's CDR3 is CASSFARGQPQHF. CDR3 nucleotide sequence: TGTGCCAGCAGTTTTGCCCGGGGTCAGCCCCAGCATTTT.

This clone was counted once. V is TRBV7-9 and J is TRBJ2-5; 9 bases map to TRBD2. The trim removed 4 bases at V and 5 bases at J, leaving 11 bases unmatched. This CDR3 comprises 16 residues. CDR1 SEHNR and CDR2 FQNEAQ come from the germline V gene (reference sequence). The CDR3, as DNA: TGTGCCAGCAGCTCCCCTAGGGGCGGGAGGGCGGAGACCCAGTACTTC. Protein product: CASSSPRGGRAETQYF.

This clone has only a few counts. The rearrangement joins TRBV12-5 to TRBJ1-5, with D unclear. Germline-derived CDR1 and CDR2 are LGHNT and FRNRAP. The CDR3 runs 15 residues. V was pared by 1 base and J by 5 bases, with 12 bases between. The CDR3 DNA sequence: TGTGCTAGTGGTTTGGGGGCGGACTTACATCAGCCCCAGCATTTT. Encoded protein: CASGLGADLHQPQHF.